These 21 T cell receptor beta chains share one sample of origin, sequenced in a study of OX40 agonist ivuxolimab in advanced cancers. The table came from immunoSEQ multiplex PCR; TCRdb's copy has only in-frame clones and leaves some out. The sample holds around 70,000 clones, 70% to 85% seen once. The material was CD4+ or CD8+ T cells sorted from blood, obtained in a trial of the OX40 agonist ivuxolimab. The receptors stem from an adult with an advanced solid tumor such as melanoma, head and neck, liver or kidney cancer.

This chain joins TRBV5-1 and TRBJ1-2, with D maybe TRBD1 (5 bases). Germline CDR1 is SGHRS and CDR2 is YFSETQ. There are 14 residues in the CDR3. V lost 0 bases, J lost 5 bases, and 11 bases lay in between. In DNA form, the CDR3 reads TGCGCCAGCAGCTTGGAGGGGCCTTTATATGGCTACACCTTC. Protein product: CASSLEGPLYGYTF.

DNA of the CDR3: TGTGCCAGCAGCTTAGTCGCGGGGGCGGAAAACATTCAGTACTTC. As protein: CASSLVAGAENIQYF. The chain joins TRBV7-2 to TRBJ2-4; D might be TRBD2 (7 bases). Germline V gene sequence: CDR1 SGHTA, CDR2 FQGNSA. This CDR3 is 15 amino acids long. With 1 base removed from V and 5 bases from J, the gap between germline ends came to 12 bases.

In its sample, this clone was seen once. The chain joins TRBV6-4 to TRBJ2-1; maybe TRBD1 (5 bases). This CDR3 has 14 residues. Germline V gives CDR1 MRHNA, CDR2 SNTAGT. Trimming removed 4 bases at V and 9 bases at J, with 16 bases between. The CDR3 coding sequence is TGTGCCAGCAGTGTCGCACTACTGCAGGGTGAGCAGTTCTTC. It is translated as CASSVALLQGEQFF.

The chain links TRBV7-2 to TRBJ2-4; maybe TRBD1 (5 bases). CDR1 SGHTA and CDR2 FQGNSA come from the germline V gene. Trimming cost V 5 bases and J 8 bases, with 22 bases left between them. The CDR3 is 16 amino acids. The CDR3 nucleotides are TGTGCCAGCAGCAACCTTGTATGGGCAGGGTGGGACATTCAGTACTTC. Protein sequence: CASSNLVWAGWDIQYF.

This chain joins TRBV6-6 and TRBJ2-1; D gene uncertain. The CDR3 runs to 13 residues. V was clipped by 5 bases and J by 4 bases, with 9 bases between them. The V gene's germline CDR1 is MNHNY and CDR2 SVGAGI (reference sequence). CDR3 protein: CASSARQYNEQFF. The CDR3 DNA follows: TGTGCCAGCAGTGCAAGGCAATACAATGAGCAGTTCTTC.

This chain links TRBV5-1 with TRBJ2-1; D could derive from TRBD1 or TRBD2 (5 bases each). The CDR3 totals 15 residues. CDR1 is SGHRS and CDR2 is YFSETQ in the germline V gene. Trimming removed 5 bases from V and 2 bases from J, with 14 bases in between. The CDR3 sequence: CASSWTGPPYNEQFF. The CDR3 region has the DNA TGCGCCAGCAGTTGGACGGGGCCGCCCTACAATGAGCAGTTCTTC.

This chain joins TRBV5-6 and TRBJ2-5; D may be TRBD1 (6 bases). Trimming removed 7 bases at V and 3 bases at J, with 13 bases between. This CDR3 has 13 residues. Germline CDR1 and CDR2: SGHDT and YYEEEE. CDR3 in DNA: TGTGCCAGCGCCGGACAGCCAGAAGAGACCCAGTACTTC. This codes for CASAGQPEETQYF.

The J gene is TRBJ2-3, the V gene TRBV12-5; D remains ambiguous. Germline CDR1 reads LGHNT; CDR2 reads FRNRAP. This CDR3 is built from 13 residues. V was clipped by 4 bases and J by 3 bases, with 8 bases between them. The CDR3 region is CASGWQLTDTQYF. CDR3 nucleotide sequence: TGTGCTAGTGGTTGGCAGCTTACAGATACGCAGTATTTT.

The rearrangement uses TRBV5-6 and TRBJ2-7; possibly TRBD1 or TRBD2 for D (5 bases each). In germline, CDR1 is SGHDT, CDR2 YYEEEE. This CDR3 is 13 amino acids long. V lost 3 bases to trimming and J lost 5 bases, with 12 bases between them. The CDR3 sequence: CASSYEGNHEQYF. Written as DNA, the CDR3 is TGTGCCAGCAGCTACGAGGGGAACCACGAGCAGTACTTC.

The chain employs TRBV7-6 and TRBJ2-1, with 9 nucleotides matching TRBD2. The CDR3 is 15 amino acids. CDR1 is SGHVS, CDR2 FNYEAQ, per germline. The junction had 3 bases not matched to a gene; V was cut back by 3 bases and J by 3 bases. CDR3 region: CASSFVSGGYNEQFF. As DNA, the CDR3 is TGTGCCAGCAGCTTCGTTAGCGGGGGCTACAATGAGCAGTTCTTC.

This clone was counted a few times. The chain uses TRBV29-1 and TRBJ1-4; no firm D call. Germline CDR1 and CDR2: SQVTM and ANQGSEA. V was pared by 6 bases and J by 4 bases, with 12 bases between. This CDR3 comprises 13 residues. CDR3 bases: TGCAGCGTCGCCGGAGGCCTTAATGAAAAACTGTTTTTT. Protein sequence: CSVAGGLNEKLFF.

The chain links TRBV4-3 to TRBJ1-2; D ambiguous. The length of the CDR3 is 15 residues. The germline CDR1 and CDR2 sequences are LGHNA and YSLEER. Between the trimmed V and J ends, which lost 0 bases and 1 base, there was a span of 9 bases. CDR3 sequence reads: CASSQETVINYGYTF. DNA for the CDR3: TGCGCCAGCAGCCAAGAAACAGTCATTAACTATGGCTACACCTTC.

V usage is TRBV28 and J usage is TRBJ1-6, with 8 bases lining up with TRBD1. The V gene end was trimmed by 8 bases and the J gene end by 10 bases; junction bases not matched to a gene: 7. Germline V CDR1 and CDR2: MDHEN, SYDVKM. CDR3 length equals 13 residues. The CDR3 region is CASLDRAYSPLHF. The CDR3 region has the DNA TGTGCCAGCCTGGACAGGGCGTACTCACCCCTCCACTTT. The entire variable domain, with the rest obtained from reference TRBV28 and TRBJ1-6, is as follows: DVKVTQSSRYLVKRTGEKVFLECVQDMDHENMFWYRQDPGLGLRLIYFSYDVKMKEKGDIPEGYSVSREKKERFSLILESASTNQTSMYLCASLDRAYSPLHFGNGTRLTVT.

The V gene is TRBV7-2, the J gene TRBJ1-5; the D gene is possibly TRBD1 (5 bases). Germline values: CDR1 SGHTA, CDR2 FQGNSA. With 5 bases removed from V and 2 bases from J, the gap between germline ends came to 16 bases. This CDR3 region has 16 residues. The CDR3 reads CASSLLSGRRNQPQHF. The CDR3 DNA reads as TGTGCCAGCAGCCTTCTCTCAGGGAGGCGCAATCAGCCCCAGCATTTT.

This chain joins TRBV7-2 and TRBJ2-3, with TRBD2 as a possible D gene (5 bases). Trimming left V 1 base short and J 0 bases short, with 14 bases between. The CDR3 runs to 17 residues. The germline CDR1 and CDR2 sequences are SGHTA and FQGNSA. DNA for the CDR3: TGTGCCAGCAGCTTAGTCGTCGGCGGGCCTAGCACAGATACGCAGTATTTT. It codes for CASSLVVGGPSTDTQYF.

The chain is built from TRBV7-8 and TRBJ2-3, with TRBD2 matching 11 bases. Trimming took 4 bases from V and 2 from J; bases not matched to a gene: 8. Germline-derived CDR1 and CDR2 are SGHVS and FQNEAQ. CDR3 length: 17 amino acids. The CDR3 DNA follows: TGTGCCAGCAGCTCGCTCTGGACTAGCGGGTCCACAGATACGCAGTATTTT. Translated, it gives CASSSLWTSGSTDTQYF.

The chain recombines TRBV5-1 with TRBJ2-3, with 11 positions matching TRBD2. The CDR3 loop spans 18 amino acids. Germline V CDR1 and CDR2: SGHRS, YFSETQ. V trimming: 0 bases; J trimming: 3 bases; junction bases outside the gene matches: 9. The chain's CDR3 is CASSLGWATSGVTDTQYF. The CDR3 DNA follows: TGCGCCAGCAGCTTGGGCTGGGCGACTAGCGGGGTAACAGATACGCAGTATTTT.

The chain is built from TRBV2 and TRBJ1-5, with a possible D match to TRBD1 (5 bases). Germline V CDR1 and CDR2: SNHLY, FYNNEI. Trimming took 6 bases from V and 7 from J, leaving 13 bases between them. The CDR3 length is 13 residues. The CDR3 reads CASRAGQRQPQHF. The CDR3 nucleotides read TGTGCCAGCAGGGCCGGACAAAGGCAGCCCCAGCATTTT.

The chain joins TRBV19 to TRBJ2-5, with 7 bases matching TRBD1. V dropped 0 bases and J dropped 8; count of bases not matched to a gene: 3. This CDR3 comprises 13 residues. The germline V gene has CDR1 LNHDA and CDR2 SQIVND (reference sequence). In DNA form, the CDR3 reads TGTGCCAGTAGTATAGAGATAGGGGGCACCCAGTACTTC. Protein product: CASSIEIGGTQYF.

The chain combines TRBV6-5 with TRBJ1-5; a weak D match, TRBD1 (6 bases). The CDR3 is made up of 13 amino acids. Germline-derived CDR1 and CDR2 are MNHEY and SVGAGI. Trimming pared 4 bases from V and 5 bases from J, leaving 9 bases between. CDR3 region: CASSSDRHQPQHF. The CDR3 DNA follows: TGTGCCAGCAGTTCGGACAGACATCAGCCCCAGCATTTT.

The chain joins TRBV10-3 to TRBJ2-4; 9 bases are a match to TRBD1. The CDR3 runs to 14 residues. Losses at the gene ends were 6 bases for V and 4 bases for J; bases not matched to a gene: 4. Germline V gives CDR1 ENHRY, CDR2 SYGVKD. The CDR3 DNA follows: TGTGCCATCAGCGATGACAGGGGGAAAAACATTCAGTACTTC. This sequence encodes CAISDDRGKNIQYF.